This TCR beta chain was retrieved from a study of PD-1 blockade in classical Hodgkin lymphoma. General study findings and limits: Baseline diversity resembling that of newly diagnosed patients was seen in complete responders.

Profiling relied on immunoSEQ multiplex PCR, and the TCRdb table lists in-frame clones only, not all of them. Here the sample spans around 45,000 clones, 78% being singletons. Concerning this clone: Antigen specificity is unknown.

Trimming shortened V by 1 base and J by 7 bases, and 11 bases separated the two germline ends. The CDR3 covers 15 residues. The germline V gene encodes CDR1 SGHVS and CDR2 FQNEAQ. Regarding time point: cycle 4 day 1 (C4D1), after six to seven weeks of nivolumab. There was relapse after autologous stem cell transplantation in every patient, and there was variation in brentuximab vedotin exposure. V is TRBV7-8 and J is TRBJ1-6; D remains ambiguous. This sequence originates from a human donor with classical Hodgkin lymphoma. The sample in question was peripheral blood mononuclear cells (PBMCs), obtained before the fourth cycle of nivolumab. The CDR3 protein is CASSLGGSQNSPLHF. The CDR3 DNA follows: TGTGCCAGCAGCTTAGGCGGGTCCCAAAATTCACCCCTCCACTTT. The full variable domain, with the rest looked up from reference TRBV7-8 and TRBJ1-6, is GAGVSQSPRYKVAKRGQDVALRCDPISGHVSLFWYQQALGQGPEFLTYFQNEAQLDKSGLPSDRFFAERPEGSVSTLKIQRTQQEDSAVYLCASSLGGSQNSPLHFGNGTRLTVT.